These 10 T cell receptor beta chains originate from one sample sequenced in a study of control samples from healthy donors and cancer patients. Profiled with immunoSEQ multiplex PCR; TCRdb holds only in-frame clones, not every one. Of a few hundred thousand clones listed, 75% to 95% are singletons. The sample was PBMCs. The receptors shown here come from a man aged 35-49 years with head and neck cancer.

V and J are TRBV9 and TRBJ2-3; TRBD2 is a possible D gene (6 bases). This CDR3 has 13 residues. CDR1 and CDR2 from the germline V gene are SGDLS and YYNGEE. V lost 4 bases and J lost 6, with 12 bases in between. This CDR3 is CASSLGGYDTQYF. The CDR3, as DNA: TGTGCCAGCAGCCTTGGGGGGTACGATACGCAGTATTTT.

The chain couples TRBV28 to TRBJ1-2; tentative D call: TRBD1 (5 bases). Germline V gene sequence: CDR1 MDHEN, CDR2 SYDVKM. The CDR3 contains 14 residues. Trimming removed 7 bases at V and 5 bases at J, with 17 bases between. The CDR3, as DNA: TGTGCCAGCATCGGAAGGGAGGGGCTTTATGGCTACACCTTC. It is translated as CASIGREGLYGYTF.

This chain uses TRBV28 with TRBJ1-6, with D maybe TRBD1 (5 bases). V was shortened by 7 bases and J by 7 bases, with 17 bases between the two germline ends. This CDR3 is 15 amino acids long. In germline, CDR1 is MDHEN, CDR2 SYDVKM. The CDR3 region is CASTGAGLGNSPLHF. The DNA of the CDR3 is TGTGCCAGCACCGGCGCAGGGCTCGGGAATTCACCCCTCCACTTT.

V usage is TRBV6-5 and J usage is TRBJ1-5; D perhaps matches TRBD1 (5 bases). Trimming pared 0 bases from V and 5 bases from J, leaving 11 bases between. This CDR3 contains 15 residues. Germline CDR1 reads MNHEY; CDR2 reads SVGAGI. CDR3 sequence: CASSYSRQPDQPQHF. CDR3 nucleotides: TGTGCCAGCAGTTACTCTCGACAGCCAGATCAGCCCCAGCATTTT.

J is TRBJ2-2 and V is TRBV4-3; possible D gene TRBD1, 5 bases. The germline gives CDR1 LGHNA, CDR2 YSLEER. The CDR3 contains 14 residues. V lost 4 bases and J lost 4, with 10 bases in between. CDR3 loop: CASSLSRGTGELFF. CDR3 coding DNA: TGCGCCAGCAGCCTTAGTAGGGGCACCGGGGAGCTGTTTTTT.

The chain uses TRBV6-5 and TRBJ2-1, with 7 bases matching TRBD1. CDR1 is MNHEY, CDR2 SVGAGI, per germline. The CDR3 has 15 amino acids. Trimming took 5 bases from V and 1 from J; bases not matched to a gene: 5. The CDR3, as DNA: TGTGCCAGCAGTCAGGACAGGATTTCCTACAATGAGCAGTTCTTC. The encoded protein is CASSQDRISYNEQFF.

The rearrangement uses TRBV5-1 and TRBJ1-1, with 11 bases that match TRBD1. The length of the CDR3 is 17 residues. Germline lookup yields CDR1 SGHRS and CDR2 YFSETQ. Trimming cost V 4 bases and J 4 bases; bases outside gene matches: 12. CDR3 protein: CASSPLLDRGRFTEAFF. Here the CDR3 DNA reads TGCGCCAGCAGCCCATTATTGGACAGGGGGCGTTTCACTGAAGCTTTCTTT.

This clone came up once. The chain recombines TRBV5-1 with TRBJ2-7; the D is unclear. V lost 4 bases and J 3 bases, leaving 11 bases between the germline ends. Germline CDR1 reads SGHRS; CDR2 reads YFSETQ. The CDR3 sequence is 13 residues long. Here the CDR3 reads CASSPVHFYEQYF. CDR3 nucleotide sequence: TGCGCCAGCAGCCCAGTTCACTTCTACGAGCAGTACTTC.

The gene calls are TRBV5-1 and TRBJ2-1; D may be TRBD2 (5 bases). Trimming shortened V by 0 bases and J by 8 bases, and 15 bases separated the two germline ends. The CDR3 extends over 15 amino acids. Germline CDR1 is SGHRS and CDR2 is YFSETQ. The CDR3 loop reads CASSLEASRDDEQFF. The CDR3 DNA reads TGCGCCAGCAGCTTGGAGGCTAGCCGAGACGATGAGCAGTTCTTC.

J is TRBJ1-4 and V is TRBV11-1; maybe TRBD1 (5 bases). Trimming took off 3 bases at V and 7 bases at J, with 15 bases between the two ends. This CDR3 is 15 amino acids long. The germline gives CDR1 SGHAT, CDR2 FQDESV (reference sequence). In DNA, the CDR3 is TGTGCCAGCAGCTTCGCTCGAGGGGCTGGTGAAAAACTGTTTTTT. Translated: CASSFARGAGEKLFF.